This TCR beta chain appears in the sequencing data of a study of T cell responses to AZD1222 COVID-19 vaccine. Study-wide results and caveats: Baseline testing showed seropositivity in only six AZD1222 recipients. Increased Spike-specific TCR breadth and depth were observed after two AZD1222 doses. Clonal diversity was possibly underestimated; the donors were predominantly white British and more often female.

CDR3 size: 15 residues. Trimming left V 3 bases short and J 10 bases short, with 16 bases between. The germline gives CDR1 MNHEY, CDR2 SVGAGI. The protocol was immunoSEQ multiplex PCR, while the TCRdb copy is restricted to in-frame clones and leaves out a portion. The repertoire includes about 83,000 clones, roughly 85% of them detected once, and around 3.6% sits in the top ten. Second-dose timings of about 4 or about 12 weeks were pooled. Comment on this clone: The target antigen is unknown.

The specimen comprised peripheral blood, sampled 28 days after the second AZD1222 dose. The source is an adult who received the AZD1222 COVID-19 vaccine. The chain has TRBV6-5 and TRBJ1-6; D unclear. The CDR3 protein is CASSYSAEGYSPLHF. Here the CDR3 DNA reads TGTGCCAGCAGTTATTCGGCGGAAGGATACTCACCCCTCCACTTT.